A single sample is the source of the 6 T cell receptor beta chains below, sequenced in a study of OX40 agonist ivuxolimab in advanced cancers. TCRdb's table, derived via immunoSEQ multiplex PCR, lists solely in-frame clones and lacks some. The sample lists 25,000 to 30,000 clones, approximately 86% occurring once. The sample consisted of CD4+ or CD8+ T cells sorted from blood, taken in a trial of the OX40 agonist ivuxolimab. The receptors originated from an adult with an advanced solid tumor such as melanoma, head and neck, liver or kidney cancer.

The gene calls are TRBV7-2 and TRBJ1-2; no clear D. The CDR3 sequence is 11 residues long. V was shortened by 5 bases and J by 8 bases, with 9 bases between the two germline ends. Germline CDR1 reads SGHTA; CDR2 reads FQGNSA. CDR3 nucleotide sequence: TGTGCCAGCAGCGGAGACTGGGGCTACACCTTC. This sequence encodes CASSGDWGYTF.

CDR3 bases: TGTGCCAGCAGTTACGGGGGGGCTTTTGGTTCACCCCTCCACTTT. Translated: CASSYGGAFGSPLHF. The rearrangement joins TRBV6-5 to TRBJ1-6, with D maybe TRBD1 (6 bases). Per germline, CDR1 MNHEY and CDR2 SVGAGI. The CDR3 runs to 15 residues. V was clipped by 2 bases and J by 9 bases, with 14 bases between them.

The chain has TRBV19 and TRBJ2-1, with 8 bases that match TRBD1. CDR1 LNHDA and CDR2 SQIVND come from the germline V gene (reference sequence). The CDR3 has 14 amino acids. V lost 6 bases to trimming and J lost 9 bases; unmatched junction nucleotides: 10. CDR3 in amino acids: CASSYGQGLGEQFF. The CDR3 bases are TGTGCCAGTAGCTACGGACAGGGACTGGGTGAGCAGTTCTTC.

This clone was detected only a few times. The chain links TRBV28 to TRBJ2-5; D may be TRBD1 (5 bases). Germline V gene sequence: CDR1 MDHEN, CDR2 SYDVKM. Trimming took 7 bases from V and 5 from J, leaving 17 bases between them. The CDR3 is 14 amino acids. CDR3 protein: CASTLTDNAETQYF. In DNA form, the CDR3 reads TGTGCCAGCACCCTTACGGACAATGCGGAGACCCAGTACTTC.

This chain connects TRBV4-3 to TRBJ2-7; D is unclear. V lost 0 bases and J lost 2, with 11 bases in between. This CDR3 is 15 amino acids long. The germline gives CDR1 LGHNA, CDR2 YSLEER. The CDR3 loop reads CASSQDRAGAYEQYF. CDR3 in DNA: TGCGCCAGCAGCCAAGATCGGGCAGGAGCCTACGAGCAGTACTTC.

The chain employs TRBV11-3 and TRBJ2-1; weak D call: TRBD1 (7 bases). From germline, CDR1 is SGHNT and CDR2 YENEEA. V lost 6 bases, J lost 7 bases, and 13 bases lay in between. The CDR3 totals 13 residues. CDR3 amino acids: CASSLRDSNEQFF. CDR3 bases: TGTGCCAGCAGTTTGCGGGACAGTAATGAGCAGTTCTTC.